The TCR beta chain under discussion was sequenced for a study of T cells in Graves' hyperthyroidism and ophthalmopathy. Study summary: The blood sample was taken at first diagnosis, before treatment began. Findings and limits, study-wide: Prediction of ophthalmopathy progression came a median 6.5 months pre-onset.

This clonotype was found a few times. Its antigen is not known. The V and J ends lost 4 bases and 7 bases respectively, with 16 bases between them. Germline CDR1 is LNHDA and CDR2 is SQIVND (reference sequence). CDR3 length equals 14 residues. The CDR3 regions of TCR beta were amplified from RNA transcripts. First-round RT-PCR with HTBI primers amplified the TCR CDR3 region. TCRdb itself ran the multiplex PCR reads through MiXCR, one entry per CDR3 protein. The table has under 400,000 distinct CDR3 sequences, over 15% seen once. Graves' hyperthyroidism was deemed stable absent ophthalmopathy progression within 18 months. Patients with uncontrolled infections, other autoimmune diseases, pregnancy or lactation were excluded.

This clonotype was obtained from a young man with Graves' hyperthyroidism. This sequence joins TRBV19 and TRBJ1-1; D unresolved. The sequenced sample was blood. DNA of the CDR3: TGTGCCAGTAGTACCCGGGAGATTTCATTTGAAGCTTTCTTT. Translating gives CASSTREISFEAFF.